The 13 T cell receptor beta chains reported below all come from one sample, sequenced in a study of CD8+ T cells in alopecia areata. After isolation, RNA underwent reverse transcription to generate cDNA as the sequencing template. This table comes from immunoSEQ multiplex PCR, and its TCRdb copy is limited to in-frame clones, with some not included. The top ten hold around 0.44% of the sample, which has 90,000 to 150,000 clones, about half seen once. Treatment meaning: oral pan-JAK inhibitor, 5-10 mg twice daily. The sample here was CD4+ T cells sorted from blood, taken at week 4, from a patient treated with tofacitinib. Source of these receptors: a human donor with alopecia areata.

The chain has TRBV27 and TRBJ2-7, with a tentative D call TRBD2 (6 bases). CDR1 MNHEY and CDR2 SMNVEV come from the germline V gene (reference sequence). The CDR3 spans 14 residues. The V and J ends lost 7 bases and 7 bases respectively, with 20 bases between them. The CDR3 loop is CASTPAGKSNEQYF. CDR3 coding DNA: TGTGCCAGCACCCCCGCGGGGAAATCTAATGAGCAGTACTTC.

This rearrangement joins TRBV19 to TRBJ2-1; the D gene is possibly TRBD2 (5 bases). CDR3 length equals 15 residues. CDR1 is LNHDA and CDR2 is SQIVND in the germline V gene (reference sequence). V was pared by 4 bases and J by 9 bases, with 19 bases between. The CDR3 is CASSRPGRLLGEQFF. For the CDR3, the DNA is TGTGCCAGTAGTAGGCCGGGAAGACTCCTGGGTGAGCAGTTCTTC.

This chain links TRBV14 with TRBJ2-7; 11 nucleotides agree with TRBD2. Trimming removed 1 base from V and 0 bases from J; junction bases left unmatched: 5. This CDR3 is built from 17 residues. CDR1 and CDR2 (germline): SGHDN, FVKESK. The CDR3 region has the DNA TGTGCCAGCAGCCAAGCTAATCTAGCGGGAGGCTCCTACGAGCAGTACTTC. Encoded protein: CASSQANLAGGSYEQYF.

This chain uses TRBV27 with TRBJ1-2; D possibly corresponds to TRBD1 (6 bases). CDR3 length: 14 amino acids. Germline values: CDR1 MNHEY, CDR2 SMNVEV (reference sequence). Between the trimmed V and J ends, which lost 3 bases and 4 bases, there was a span of 12 bases. The DNA for the CDR3 is TGTGCCAGCAGTTTGGGGGCGCCTGCCTATGGCTACACCTTC. Its translation is CASSLGAPAYGYTF.

This clone was counted many times. This chain links TRBV7-2 with TRBJ2-4; D is perhaps TRBD1 (5 bases). Trimming shortened V by 6 bases and J by 0 bases, and 9 bases separated the two germline ends. This CDR3 is built from 14 residues. Germline CDR1 and CDR2: SGHTA and FQGNSA. In DNA form, the CDR3 reads TGTGCCAGCAGGGCAGGGTTAGCCAAAAACATTCAGTACTTC. Encoded protein: CASRAGLAKNIQYF.

This chain uses TRBV2 with TRBJ2-1; possible D gene TRBD1, 6 bases. The CDR3 extends over 13 amino acids. Trimming took 6 bases from V and 8 from J, leaving 14 bases between them. Germline-derived CDR1 and CDR2 are SNHLY and FYNNEI. The CDR3 DNA reads TGTGCCAGCAGAAGGGGGACACACGATGAGCAGTTCTTC. Its protein is CASRRGTHDEQFF. Together with reference TRBV2 and TRBJ2-1, the CDR3 gives the full variable domain: EPEVTQTPSHQVTQMGQEVILRCVPISNHLYFYWYRQILGQKVEFLVSFYNNEISEKSEIFDDQFSVERPDGSNFTLKIRSTKLEDSAMYFCASRRGTHDEQFFGPGTRLTVL.

This clone was observed a handful of times. This chain uses TRBV29-1 with TRBJ2-7; 7 bases agree with TRBD2. V lost 7 bases to trimming and J lost 0 bases; unmatched junction nucleotides: 6. The CDR3 runs 13 residues. Germline CDR1 is SQVTM and CDR2 is ANQGSEA. CDR3 in amino acids: CSASGMASYEQYF. CDR3 nucleotides: TGCAGCGCAAGCGGGATGGCCTCCTACGAGCAGTACTTC.

There are a few counts of this clone. The gene calls are TRBV6-5 and TRBJ1-4; no clear D gene. The CDR3 runs 14 residues. Trimming removed 6 bases from V and 4 bases from J, with 12 bases in between. Germline CDR1 is MNHEY and CDR2 is SVGAGI. CDR3 DNA: TGTGCCAGCAGACCAAGGGATGGTAATGAAAAACTGTTTTTT. Its protein product is CASRPRDGNEKLFF.

In its sample, this clone was seen a few times. The genes are TRBV25-1 and TRBJ1-2; no clear D gene. Trimming removed 3 bases from V and 3 bases from J, with 23 bases in between. This CDR3 region has 18 residues. Germline values: CDR1 MGHDK, CDR2 SYGVNS. The CDR3 is CASSDPPSLAPQHYGYTF. In DNA, the CDR3 is TGTGCCAGCAGTGACCCCCCCTCCTTAGCTCCACAGCACTATGGCTACACCTTC.

The chain is built from TRBV9 and TRBJ1-1; TRBD1 might be the D (5 bases). The CDR3 has 14 residues. Germline V gene lookup returns CDR1 SGDLS and CDR2 YYNGEE. V gave up 4 bases and J gave up 5 bases, with 15 bases separating them. The CDR3 reads CASSSQGSGTEAFF. The CDR3 DNA is TGTGCCAGCAGCTCCCAGGGTTCGGGGACTGAAGCTTTCTTT.

The rearrangement joins TRBV14 to TRBJ2-1; no firm D call. The germline V and J ends were trimmed by 4 bases and 5 bases, with 12 bases remaining between them. CDR1 is SGHDN and CDR2 is FVKESK in the germline V gene. CDR3 length equals 14 residues. CDR3 protein: CASSRTGPDNEQFF. The DNA of the CDR3 is TGTGCCAGCAGCCGTACCGGGCCGGACAATGAGCAGTTCTTC.

This chain joins TRBV15 and TRBJ1-4, with a possible D match to TRBD1 (5 bases). Germline-derived CDR1 and CDR2 are LNHNV and YYDKDF (reference sequence). The CDR3 spans 13 residues. V was shortened by 5 bases and J by 3 bases, with 7 bases between the two germline ends. The CDR3 protein is CATSVTANEKLFF. CDR3 nucleotides: TGTGCCACCAGCGTGACAGCTAATGAAAAACTGTTTTTT. Based on the CDR3 plus reference TRBV15 and TRBJ1-4, the full variable domain is DAMVIQNPRYQVTQFGKPVTLSCSQTLNHNVMYWYQQKSSQAPKLLFHYYDKDFNNEADTPDNFQSRRPNTSFCFLDIRSPGLGDTAMYLCATSVTANEKLFFGSGTQLSVL.

The rearrangement joins TRBV2 to TRBJ2-1, with 11 bases aligning to TRBD2. The V and J ends lost 5 bases and 0 bases, in that order; junction bases with no gene match: 3. CDR3 length equals 16 residues. Germline-derived CDR1 and CDR2 are SNHLY and FYNNEI. In DNA form, the CDR3 reads TGTGCCAGCAGTCAAACTAGCGGGAGCTCCTACAATGAGCAGTTCTTC. Residues: CASSQTSGSSYNEQFF. Drawing the rest from reference TRBV2 and TRBJ2-1, the complete variable domain is EPEVTQTPSHQVTQMGQEVILRCVPISNHLYFYWYRQILGQKVEFLVSFYNNEISEKSEIFDDQFSVERPDGSNFTLKIRSTKLEDSAMYFCASSQTSGSSYNEQFFGPGTRLTVL.